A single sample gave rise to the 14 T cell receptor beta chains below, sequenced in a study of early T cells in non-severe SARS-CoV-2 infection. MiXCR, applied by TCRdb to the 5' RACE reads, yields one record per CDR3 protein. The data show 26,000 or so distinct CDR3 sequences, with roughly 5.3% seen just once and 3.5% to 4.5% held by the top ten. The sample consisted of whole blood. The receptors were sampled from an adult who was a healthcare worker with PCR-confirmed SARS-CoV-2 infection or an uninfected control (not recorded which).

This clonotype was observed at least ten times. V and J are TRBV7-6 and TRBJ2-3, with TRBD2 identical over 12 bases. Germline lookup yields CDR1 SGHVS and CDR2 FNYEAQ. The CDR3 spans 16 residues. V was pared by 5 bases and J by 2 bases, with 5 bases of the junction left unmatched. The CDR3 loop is CASSIRTSGDTDTQYF. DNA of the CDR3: TGTGCCAGCAGCATTCGGACTAGCGGGGACACAGATACGCAGTATTTT.

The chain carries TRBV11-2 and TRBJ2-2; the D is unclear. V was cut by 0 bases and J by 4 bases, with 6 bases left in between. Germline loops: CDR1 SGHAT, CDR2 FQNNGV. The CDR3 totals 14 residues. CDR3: CASSLEGITGELFF. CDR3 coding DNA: TGTGCCAGCAGCTTAGAGGGTATCACCGGGGAGCTGTTTTTT.

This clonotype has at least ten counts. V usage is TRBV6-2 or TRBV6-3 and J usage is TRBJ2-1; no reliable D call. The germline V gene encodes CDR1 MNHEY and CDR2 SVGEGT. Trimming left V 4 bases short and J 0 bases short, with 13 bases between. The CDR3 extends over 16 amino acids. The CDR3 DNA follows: TGTGCCAGCAGTTCCCCGGACGGATTCTCCTACAATGAGCAGTTCTTC. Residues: CASSSPDGFSYNEQFF.

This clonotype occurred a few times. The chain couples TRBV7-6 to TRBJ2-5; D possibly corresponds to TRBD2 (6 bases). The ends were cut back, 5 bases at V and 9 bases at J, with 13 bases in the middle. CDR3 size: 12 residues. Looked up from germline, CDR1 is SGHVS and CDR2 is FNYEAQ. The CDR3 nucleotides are TGTGCCAGCAGCGGGGCCGGCGGGGCCCAGTACTTC. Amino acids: CASSGAGGAQYF.

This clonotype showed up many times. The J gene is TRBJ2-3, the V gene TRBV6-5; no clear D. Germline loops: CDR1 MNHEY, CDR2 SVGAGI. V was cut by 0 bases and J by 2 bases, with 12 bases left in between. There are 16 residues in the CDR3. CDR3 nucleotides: TGTGCCAGCAGTTACTCGATGTTTATCTCCACAGATACGCAGTATTTT. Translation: CASSYSMFISTDTQYF.

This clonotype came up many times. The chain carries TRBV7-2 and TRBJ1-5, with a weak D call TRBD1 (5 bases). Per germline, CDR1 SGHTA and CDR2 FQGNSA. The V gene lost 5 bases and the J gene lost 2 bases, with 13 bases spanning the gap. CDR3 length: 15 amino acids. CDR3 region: CASSPPGRGNQPQHF. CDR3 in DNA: TGTGCCAGCAGCCCCCCAGGGAGGGGCAATCAGCCCCAGCATTTT. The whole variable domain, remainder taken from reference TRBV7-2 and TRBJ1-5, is GAGVSQSPSNKVTEKGKDVELRCDPISGHTALYWYRQSLGQGLEFLIYFQGNSAPDKSGLPSDRFSAERTGGSVSTLTIQRTQQEDSAVYLCASSPPGRGNQPQHFGDGTRLSIL.

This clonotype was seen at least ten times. CDR3 residues: CASRQNHEQYF. CDR3 coding DNA: TGTGCCAGCAGACAGAACCACGAGCAGTACTTC. The V gene is TRBV12-3 or TRBV12-4, the J gene TRBJ2-7, with unresolved D. The CDR3 contains 11 residues. Trimming took off 6 bases at V and 5 bases at J, with 8 bases between the two ends.

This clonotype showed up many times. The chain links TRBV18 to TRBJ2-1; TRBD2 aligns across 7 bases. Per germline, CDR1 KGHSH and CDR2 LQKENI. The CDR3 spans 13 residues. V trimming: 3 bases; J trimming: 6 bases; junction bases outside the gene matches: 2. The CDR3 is CASSPGGANEQFF. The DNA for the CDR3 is TGTGCCAGCTCACCGGGAGGGGCCAATGAGCAGTTCTTC.

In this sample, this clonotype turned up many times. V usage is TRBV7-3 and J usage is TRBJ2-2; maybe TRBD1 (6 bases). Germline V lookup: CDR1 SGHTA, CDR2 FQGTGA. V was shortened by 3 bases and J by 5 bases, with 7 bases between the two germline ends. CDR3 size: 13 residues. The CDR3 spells CASSFRGTGELFF. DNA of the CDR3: TGTGCCAGCAGCTTTAGGGGGACCGGGGAGCTGTTTTTT.

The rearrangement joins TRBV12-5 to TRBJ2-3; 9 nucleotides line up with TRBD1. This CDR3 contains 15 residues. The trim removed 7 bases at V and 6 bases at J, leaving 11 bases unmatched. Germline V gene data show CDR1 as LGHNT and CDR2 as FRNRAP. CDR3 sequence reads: CASALGTGYSDTQYF. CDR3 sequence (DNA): TGTGCTAGTGCCCTCGGGACAGGGTATTCCGATACGCAGTATTTT. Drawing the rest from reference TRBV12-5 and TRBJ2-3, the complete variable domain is DARVTQTPRHKVTEMGQEVTMRCQPILGHNTVFWYRQTMMQGLELLAYFRNRAPLDDSGMPKDRFSAEMPDATLATLKIQPSEPRDSAVYFCASALGTGYSDTQYFGPGTRLTVL.

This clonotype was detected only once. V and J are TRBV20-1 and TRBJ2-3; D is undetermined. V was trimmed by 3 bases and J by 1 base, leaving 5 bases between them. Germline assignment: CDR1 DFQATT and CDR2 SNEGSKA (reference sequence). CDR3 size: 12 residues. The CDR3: CSARIGTDTQYF. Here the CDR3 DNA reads TGCAGTGCTAGGATCGGCACAGATACGCAGTATTTT.

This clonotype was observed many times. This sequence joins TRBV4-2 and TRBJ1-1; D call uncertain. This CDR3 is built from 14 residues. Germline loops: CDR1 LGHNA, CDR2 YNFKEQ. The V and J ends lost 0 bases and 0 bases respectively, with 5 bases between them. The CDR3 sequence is CASSQDRMNTEAFF. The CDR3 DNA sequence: TGTGCCAGCAGCCAAGACAGGATGAACACTGAAGCTTTCTTT.

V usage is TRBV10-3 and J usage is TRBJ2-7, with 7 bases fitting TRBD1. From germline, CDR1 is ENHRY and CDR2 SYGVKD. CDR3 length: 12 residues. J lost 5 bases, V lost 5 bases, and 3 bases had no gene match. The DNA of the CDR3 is TGTGCCATCAGTCAACAGGGGAACGAGCAGTACTTC. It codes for CAISQQGNEQYF.

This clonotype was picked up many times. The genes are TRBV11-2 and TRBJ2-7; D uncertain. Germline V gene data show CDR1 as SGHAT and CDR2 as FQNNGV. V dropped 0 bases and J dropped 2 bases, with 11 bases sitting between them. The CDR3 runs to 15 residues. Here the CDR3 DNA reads TGTGCCAGCAGCTTAGATCAGGAGTCTCCCTACGAGCAGTACTTC. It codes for CASSLDQESPYEQYF.